This TCR beta chain originates from a study of blood T cell repertoires in COVID-19 (TCRdb year 2020). Describing the broader study: Collaborator samples came from the United States, Italy and Spain and covered acute and convalescent phases of COVID-19. The prospective study material was composed of cDNA or gDNA derived from T cells, B-cell-depleted T cells, or PBMCs. Deeply sampled blood TCRbeta repertoires from subjects exposed to, actively infected with, or recovered from COVID-19 were included in the dataset. The repertoires were released in a freely available public database intended as a resource for research on the immune response to SARS-CoV-2. Samples were obtained from the ongoing ImmuneRACE study (first 160 participants) and from 1,254 subjects provided by 6 global collaborators. Sample metadata almost always included a de-identified subject ID, COVID-19 status, age in years and sex. HLA class I and class II types, where available, came from metadata supplied by the sample provider rather than from assay-based typing.

General conclusions and limits of the study: The quantity of clinical and demographic metadata differed by source and by participant and was supplied without curation.

About this clone itself: Its recognized antigen is unknown. No quality values exist for individual bases; no much larger clone is one base distant.

Enrolling through a virtual design, the prospective study's participants ranged in age from roughly 18 to 95 years and lived across 24 United States geographic areas. Cohort assignment in the prospective study relied on participant-reported clinical history from a screening survey and a study questionnaire. Recovered participants in ImmuneRACE Cohort 3 were defined by two consecutive negative NP/OP PCR tests, clearance by a healthcare professional, or resolution of symptoms. In the prospective study, mobile phlebotomists collected whole blood, serum and a nasopharyngeal or oropharyngeal swab from each participant. Additional blood draws and questionnaires over an approximately 2-month period could optionally be provided by prospective study participants. Prospective study blood samples were shipped either frozen or at room temperature before DNA extraction. The CDR3 measures 13 amino acids from cysteine to phenylalanine. Only the CDR3 portion is preserved as DNA: 39 bases, with reading frame beginning at the first base.

TCRbeta CDR3 regions were amplified from genomic DNA using the immunoSEQ Assay, a bias-controlled multiplex PCR. Per the authors' processing: Within the assay, amplification of reference gene primers was used to estimate how many nucleated cells each sample contained. To quantify the absolute abundance of each unique TCRbeta CDR3 rearrangement, sequence reads were collapsed and filtered. For each sample, productive Simpson clonality was calculated by taking the square root of Simpson's diversity index across productive rearrangements. Held by TCRdb, this immuneACCESS table contains in-frame sequences only and omits some clones. Under half of the omission traces to an unresolved V gene where checked; the cause of the rest is unknown. V and J calls and clone size follow that table, whereas D and trimming were derived from the DNA. For this sample there are more than 250,000 clones; just over 85% appear just once. The ten largest make up over 9.5% of the sample.

The rearrangement combines TRBV21-1 with TRBJ1-5; TRBD1, the table's D call, lacks a check against the DNA. TRBV21-1 represents a pseudogene. This sequence was found in a woman aged 18-29 years who had recovered from COVID-19. The sequencing sample was made of PBMCs or T cells enriched from blood (not recorded which). The DNA sequence is TGTGCCAGCAGCATTCATAGCAATCAGCCCCAGCATTTT. Its coded protein is CASSIHSNQPQHF.